The TCR beta chain described here comes from a study of beta chain features in type 1 diabetes. Study background: Investigators examined roughly 99,000,000 sorted cells across all samples.

Expressed TCRB transcripts got sequenced, as all isolated RNA was reverse transcribed. Sequencing was performed with immunoSEQ multiplex PCR; in TCRdb, only in-frame clones are kept and a portion is missing. The table has 200,000 to 300,000 clones, approximately 13% seen once; the top ten hold 0.015% to 0.02%. V lost 0 bases and J 0 bases, leaving 9 bases between the germline ends. From germline, CDR1 is LGHNA and CDR2 YNFKEQ. The CDR3 loop spans 16 amino acids. Study-level findings and limits: TCRB CDR3s from Type 1 diabetes patients were moderately but significantly shorter in all four CD4+ subsets. For patients, the naive, central memory and Treg TCRB repertoires appeared more alike than for healthy donors. VDJ junctions from patients with type 1 diabetes contained fewer insertions and more deletions.

The table lists this clone with a few counts. The antigen remains undetermined. The TCR originated in a man aged 25-45 years with type 1 diabetes. Material for sequencing was naive CD4+ T cells from blood. This chain links TRBV4-2 with TRBJ1-5; D is undetermined. CDR3 protein: CASSQDPDYSNQPQHF. In DNA, the CDR3 is TGTGCCAGCAGCCAAGATCCAGACTATAGCAATCAGCCCCAGCATTTT.